This T cell receptor (beta chain) was profiled in a study of blood T cell repertoires in COVID-19. Sequenced by immunoSEQ multiplex PCR; TCRdb stores in-frame clones only, minus some. The data show fewer than 250,000 clones, with roughly 80% seen just once and over 10% held by the top ten. The V gene end was trimmed by 5 bases and the J gene end by 2 bases; junction bases not matched to a gene: 2. The germline CDR1 and CDR2 sequences are MDHEN and SYDVKM. There are 13 residues in the CDR3. Sequences were obtained from peripheral blood. The chain combines TRBV28 with TRBJ1-2, with TRBD1 matching over 7 bases. This clonotype was sampled from a woman aged 45-65 years with acute or convalescent COVID-19. The DNA of the CDR3 is TGTGCCAGCAGTCAGGACAGGAACTATGGCTACACCTTC. Protein product: CASSQDRNYGYTF.